Shown below are 10 T cell receptor beta chains from a single sample sequenced in a study of T cell responses to AZD1222 COVID-19 vaccine. The table came from immunoSEQ multiplex PCR; TCRdb's copy has only in-frame clones and leaves some out. Of 30,000 to 35,000 clones in the sample, 80% to 90% were seen once. Specimen: peripheral blood, collected on day 0 of AZD1222 vaccination. The receptors derive from an adult in good health.

V is TRBV5-1 and J is TRBJ1-4, with D hard to call. V was shortened by 2 bases and J by 0 bases, with 11 bases between the two germline ends. This CDR3 region has 16 residues. Germline CDR1 and CDR2: SGHRS and YFSETQ. CDR3 bases: TGCGCCAGCAGCTTAAGGAGGTCCGCAACTAATGAAAAACTGTTTTTT. Encoded protein: CASSLRRSATNEKLFF.

The chain carries TRBV5-4 and TRBJ2-1; 11 nucleotides align to TRBD2. Germline V gives CDR1 SGHNT, CDR2 YYREEE (reference sequence). J was trimmed by 4 bases and V by 3 bases; bases with no gene match: 6. This CDR3 is 16 amino acids long. The CDR3 loop is CASSSPPSGGYNEQFF. CDR3 bases: TGTGCCAGCAGCTCCCCCCCTAGCGGGGGGTACAATGAGCAGTTCTTC.

This chain joins TRBV3-1 (or the pseudogene TRBV3-2) and TRBJ2-5, with 9 bases aligning to TRBD1. The CDR3 runs 15 residues. Germline V gene data show CDR1 as LGHDT and CDR2 as YNNKEL (reference sequence). The ends lost 4 bases at V and 5 bases at J; junction bases unmatched: 8. CDR3 nucleotide sequence: TGTGCCAGCAGCCTGGCGGGACAGGGTTTGGAGACCCAGTACTTC. It is translated as CASSLAGQGLETQYF.

V gene TRBV4-3 combines with J gene TRBJ2-4; D is perhaps TRBD1 or TRBD2 (6 bases each). Between the trimmed V and J ends, which lost 4 bases and 4 bases, there was a span of 14 bases. The CDR3 runs 15 residues. The germline V gene encodes CDR1 LGHNA and CDR2 YSLEER. This CDR3 reads CASSRLIGGKNIQYF. The CDR3 nucleotides are TGCGCCAGCAGCCGGCTGATAGGGGGGAAAAACATTCAGTACTTC.

The rearrangement links TRBV9 to TRBJ1-3, with a tentative D call TRBD1 (5 bases). The CDR3 length is 16 residues. Germline V lookup: CDR1 SGDLS, CDR2 YYNGEE. The V gene lost 3 bases and the J gene lost 0 bases, with 13 bases spanning the gap. The DNA of the CDR3 is TGTGCCAGCAGCGGAGGGGTACAGGTCTCTGGAAACACCATATATTTT. Translation: CASSGGVQVSGNTIYF.

The chain joins TRBV29-1 to TRBJ2-5; D is unresolved. The CDR3 contains 13 residues. The V end was cut by 6 bases, the J end by 4 bases, with 15 bases between. Germline CDR1 is SQVTM and CDR2 is ANQGSEA. CDR3 sequence reads: CSVTKRTGETQYF. The CDR3 DNA reads TGCAGCGTGACCAAACGGACGGGAGAGACCCAGTACTTC.

Here the CDR3 DNA reads TGCGCCAGCAGCTTGTACGGAGAAAACATTCAGTACTTC. Residues: CASSLYGENIQYF. The chain recombines TRBV5-1 with TRBJ2-4, with D unclear. Germline CDR1 SGHRS, CDR2 YFSETQ. CDR3 length: 13 amino acids. Trimming shortened V by 1 base and J by 5 bases, and 7 bases separated the two germline ends.

The chain is built from TRBV20-1 and TRBJ1-5; D might be TRBD1 (5 bases). This CDR3 has 12 residues. V was clipped by 3 bases and J by 7 bases, with 10 bases between them. Germline CDR1 reads DFQATT; CDR2 reads SNEGSKA (reference sequence). DNA for the CDR3: TGCAGTGCTAGTGGACAAGAGCAGCCCCAGCATTTT. Amino acid sequence: CSASGQEQPQHF.

This clone was observed once. The CDR3 DNA is TGTGCCAGCAGCCCAAGAGGGCGGGGGGGGTACAATGAGCAGTTCTTC. Amino acids: CASSPRGRGGYNEQFF. This chain links TRBV3-1 (or the pseudogene TRBV3-2) with TRBJ2-1; 9 nucleotides align to TRBD2. There are 16 residues in the CDR3. Per the germline V gene, CDR1 is LGHDT and CDR2 is YNNKEL (reference sequence). Germline trimming cut 4 bases from V and 4 bases from J; bases unmatched to any gene: 8.

The V and J genes are TRBV7-8 and TRBJ2-7; unclear D gene. V was shortened by 1 base and J by 4 bases, with 5 bases between the two germline ends. From germline, CDR1 is SGHVS and CDR2 FQNEAQ. The CDR3 consists of 12 residues. The CDR3 DNA reads TGTGCCAGCAGCTTAGTAGATTACGAGCAGTACTTC. The encoded protein is CASSLVDYEQYF.